The 12 T cell receptor beta chains below were found in one sample sequenced in a study of blood T cell repertoires in COVID-19. The data were produced by immunoSEQ multiplex PCR, yet TCRdb's version contains in-frame clones alone and is incomplete. The repertoire holds fewer than 300,000 clones, with more than 90% as singletons. The sequenced sample was peripheral blood. These receptors all stem from a person between 18 and 35 years old with COVID-19, enrolled during active disease.

The gene calls are TRBV6-5 and TRBJ1-1; 7 nucleotides align to TRBD1. Trimming removed 2 bases from V and 7 bases from J; junction bases left unmatched: 13. This CDR3 is 16 amino acids long. The germline CDR1 and CDR2 sequences are MNHEY and SVGAGI. The CDR3 reads CASSYTVPGQLIEAFF. The CDR3 region has the DNA TGTGCCAGCAGTTACACAGTCCCGGGACAGCTAATTGAAGCTTTCTTT.

This sequence joins TRBV2 and TRBJ1-6, with TRBD1 as a possible D gene (5 bases). The CDR3 length is 15 residues. Germline assignment: CDR1 SNHLY and CDR2 FYNNEI. V lost 1 base, J lost 7 bases, and 11 bases lay in between. The CDR3 DNA sequence: TGTGCCAGCAGTGAAGACAGGCTCTCAAATTCACCCCTCCACTTT. It codes for CASSEDRLSNSPLHF.

On this clone: A much larger clone differs from this one at a single base, so this may be a read error. The chain carries TRBV6-6 and TRBJ1-5; D uncertain. Germline CDR1 MNHNY, CDR2 SVGAGI (reference sequence). The germline V and J ends were trimmed by 2 bases and 2 bases, with 7 bases remaining between them. There are 14 residues in the CDR3. The DNA of the CDR3 is TGTGCCAGCAGTTACCCCGAGCGCAATCAGCCCCAGCATTTT. Amino acids: CASSYPERNQPQHF.

CDR3 in amino acids: CASSQDQGRDTEAFF. Written as DNA, the CDR3 is TGCGCCAGCAGCCAAGATCAGGGAAGAGACACTGAAGCTTTCTTT. This chain connects TRBV4-3 to TRBJ1-1; perhaps TRBD1 as D (5 bases). Per the germline V gene, CDR1 is LGHNA and CDR2 is YSLEER. Trimming stripped 0 bases from V and 3 bases from J, with 11 bases between. The CDR3 consists of 15 residues.

The rearrangement joins TRBV24-1 to TRBJ2-1, with 9 bases matching TRBD2. Germline V gives CDR1 KGHDR, CDR2 SFDVKD. The CDR3 totals 17 residues. Trimming removed 3 bases from V and 4 bases from J; junction bases left unmatched: 9. The CDR3 sequence: CATSDNSGSVRYNEQFF. In DNA form, the CDR3 reads TGTGCCACCAGTGATAATAGCGGGAGTGTGAGGTACAATGAGCAGTTCTTC.

The chain is built from TRBV14 and TRBJ1-3; tentatively, D is TRBD1 (5 bases). The germline V gene encodes CDR1 SGHDN and CDR2 FVKESK. With 0 bases removed from V and 0 bases from J, the gap between germline ends came to 15 bases. The CDR3 sequence is 18 residues long. CDR3 in DNA: TGTGCCAGCAGCCAAGATTGGGGAATAGGGGACTCTGGAAACACCATATATTTT. Translation gives CASSQDWGIGDSGNTIYF.

The J gene is TRBJ2-7, the V gene TRBV3-1 (or the pseudogene TRBV3-2); D uncertain. The CDR3 spans 13 residues. The germline V gene encodes CDR1 LGHDT and CDR2 YNNKEL (reference sequence). V was shortened by 5 bases and J by 4 bases, with 12 bases between the two germline ends. The CDR3 loop reads CASSIGARYEQYF. CDR3 DNA sequence: TGTGCCAGCAGCATTGGAGCAAGGTACGAGCAGTACTTC.

The V call is TRBV29-1, the J call TRBJ1-5; TRBD1 might be the D (5 bases). The CDR3 covers 13 residues. V lost 6 bases and J lost 4, with 13 bases in between. Germline assignment: CDR1 SQVTM and CDR2 ANQGSEA. CDR3 amino acids: CSVATGENQPQHF. For the CDR3, the DNA is TGCAGCGTAGCCACGGGGGAGAATCAGCCCCAGCATTTT.

V gene TRBV6-6 combines with J gene TRBJ1-4; D not certain. The CDR3 covers 13 residues. Germline values: CDR1 MNHNY, CDR2 SVGAGI (reference sequence). V was cut by 2 bases and J by 10 bases, with 11 bases left in between. DNA for the CDR3: TGTGCCAGCAGTTACGGAGGGTTGGGAAAACTGTTTTTT. It yields the protein CASSYGGLGKLFF.

V and J are TRBV4-1 and TRBJ1-2, with TRBD1 matching 7 bases. CDR3 size: 15 residues. V lost 3 bases to trimming and J lost 2 bases; unmatched junction nucleotides: 6. Germline CDR1 MGHRA, CDR2 YSYEKL. The CDR3 is CASSHGDSENYGYTF. The DNA for the CDR3 is TGCGCCAGCAGCCATGGGGACAGTGAAAACTATGGCTACACCTTC.

The DNA of the CDR3 is TGTGCCTGGAGTGCCTGGACAGAACCCTTGGGCTACACCTTC. This translates into CAWSAWTEPLGYTF. The chain carries TRBV30 and TRBJ1-2, with D perhaps matching TRBD1 (6 bases). Germline-derived CDR1 and CDR2 are GTSNPN and SVGIG (reference sequence). The CDR3 has 14 amino acids. The germline V and J ends were trimmed by 1 base and 8 bases, with 17 bases remaining between them.

CDR3 nucleotide sequence: TGTGCCAGCAGCCCCCTCCCGGGACAGATAAGCACTGAAGCTTTCTTT. It codes for CASSPLPGQISTEAFF. This rearrangement joins TRBV7-9 to TRBJ1-1, with 7 bases matching TRBD1. Germline trimming cut 5 bases from V and 4 bases from J; bases unmatched to any gene: 13. In germline, CDR1 is SEHNR, CDR2 FQNEAQ (reference sequence). This CDR3 region has 16 residues.